This entry features one TCR beta chain sequence. The data were taken from a study of identical twins. Unique molecular identifiers were in the cDNA, with template-switch universal primer binding. Each CDR3 protein is one row after TCRdb ran MiXCR on the 5' RACE reads. This sample has 520,000 or so distinct CDR3 sequences, with around 20% found just once. J lost 3 bases, V lost 3 bases, and 10 bases had no gene match. Germline CDR1 reads ENHRY; CDR2 reads SYGVKD. This CDR3 is 16 amino acids long. This sample also appeared in a second study, on T cells expressing NK-cell markers. In that study: An anti-gamma-delta TCR antibody restricted sorting to alpha-beta TCR T cells in several experiments.

Sequenced input: CD4+ T cells sorted from blood. V is TRBV10-3 and J is TRBJ2-7, with 8 nucleotides matching TRBD2. The origin of this receptor is a woman in her late teens or twenties in good health. The CDR3 spells CAISDPGGDALYEQYF. The CDR3 DNA reads TGTGCCATCAGTGACCCGGGGGGGGATGCACTCTACGAGCAGTACTTC.